The 2 T cell receptor beta chains below all came from one sample that was sequenced in a study of T cells in Graves' hyperthyroidism and ophthalmopathy. The CDR3 regions of TCR beta were amplified from RNA transcripts. First-round RT-PCR with HTBI primers amplified the TCR CDR3 region. TCRdb analysed the multiplex PCR reads with MiXCR anew, one entry per CDR3 protein. This sample yields about 640,000 distinct CDR3 sequences, of which less than 25% are seen a single time; roughly 30% belongs to the top ten. The sample was blood. These receptors were obtained from a man aged 25-40 years with Graves' ophthalmopathy.

A few counts support this clonotype. The V gene is TRBV20-1, the J gene TRBJ2-1; 10 positions match TRBD2. The ends lost 3 bases at V and 2 bases at J; junction bases unmatched: 1. From germline, CDR1 is DFQATT and CDR2 SNEGSKA (reference sequence). The CDR3 has 14 residues. The CDR3 nucleotides are TGCAGTGCTAGGCTAGCGGGAGCCTACAATGAGCAGTTCTTC. Its translation: CSARLAGAYNEQFF.

This clonotype was detected many times. The rearrangement links TRBV3-1 to TRBJ1-6, with 8 bases fitting TRBD1. The CDR3 has 15 residues. Germline V gene data show CDR1 as LGHDT and CDR2 as YNNKEL (reference sequence). V shed 4 bases, J shed 9 bases, and the junction held 8 bases outside the gene matches. This CDR3 reads CASSLTGTGGSPLHF. The CDR3 nucleotides are TGTGCCAGCAGCCTAACCGGGACAGGAGGTTCACCCCTCCACTTT.